The rows below give T cell receptor beta chains drawn from one sample of a study of blood T cell repertoires in COVID-19. The repertoire was sequenced with immunoSEQ multiplex PCR; TCRdb's copy has only in-frame clones and lacks some. The repertoire consists of roughly 60,000 clones, with 75% to 90% occurring once and the leading ten covering around 9.6%. The sample taken for sequencing was peripheral blood. Every receptor here comes from a man aged 25 to 40 with COVID-19, enrolled during active disease. Each CDR3 is given with its conserved first and last residue. The D gene is left open where the match is weak. Clone size is shown for a subset of rows, as once, few, many or a class of expanded clone.

clone size: NA
J gene: TRBJ1-5
CDR3 length: 14
V gene: TRBV6-5
D gene: TRBD1
CDR3 protein: CASSYRTGGQPQHF
CDR3 DNA: TGTGCCAGCAGTTACCGGACAGGGGGTCAGCCCCAGCATTTT

clone size: once
J gene: TRBJ2-3
CDR3 length: 16
V gene: TRBV10-1
D gene: TRBD2
CDR3 protein: CASSDHSGPFTDTQYF
CDR3 DNA: TGCGCCAGCAGTGACCATAGCGGGCCCTTCACAGATACGCAGTATTTT

clone size: few
J gene: TRBJ2-7
CDR3 length: 14
V gene: TRBV7-2
D gene: TRBD2
CDR3 protein: CASSLVGGSYEQYF
CDR3 DNA: TGTGCCAGCAGCTTAGTCGGGGGGTCCTACGAGCAGTACTTC

clone size: NA
J gene: TRBJ1-1
CDR3 length: 12
V gene: TRBV5-4
D gene: NA
CDR3 protein: CASRELNTEAFF
CDR3 DNA: TGTGCCAGCCGGGAGTTGAACACTGAAGCTTTCTTT

clone size: once
J gene: TRBJ2-5
CDR3 length: 13
V gene: TRBV6-4
D gene: NA
CDR3 protein: CASSRRAGQTQYF
CDR3 DNA: TGTGCCAGCAGCCGGCGGGCCGGGCAGACCCAGTACTTC

clone size: NA
J gene: TRBJ1-5
CDR3 length: 12
V gene: TRBV12-3/TRBV12-4
D gene: NA
CDR3 protein: CASSPRGQPQHF
CDR3 DNA: TGTGCCAGCAGCCCACGGGGTCAGCCCCAGCATTTT

clone size: NA
J gene: TRBJ1-4
CDR3 length: 14
V gene: TRBV6-2/TRBV6-3
D gene: NA
CDR3 protein: CASSELGLGEKLFF
CDR3 DNA: TGTGCCAGCAGTGAGTTGGGGCTCGGTGAAAAACTGTTTTTT

clone size: NA
J gene: TRBJ2-1
CDR3 length: 15
V gene: TRBV28
D gene: TRBD2
CDR3 protein: CASSPGGVIRGEQFF
CDR3 DNA: TGTGCCAGCAGCCCGGGGGGGGTGATTAGGGGTGAGCAGTTCTTC

clone size: NA
J gene: TRBJ2-3
CDR3 length: 16
V gene: TRBV29-1
D gene: TRBD2
CDR3 protein: CSFDPFSGGGTDTQYF
CDR3 DNA: TGCAGCTTCGACCCCTTTAGCGGGGGAGGCACAGATACGCAGTATTTT

clone size: NA
J gene: TRBJ2-2
CDR3 length: 16
V gene: TRBV10-1
D gene: TRBD1
CDR3 protein: CASSEPGQGKTGELFF
CDR3 DNA: TGCGCCAGCAGTGAGCCGGGACAGGGAAAAACCGGGGAGCTGTTTTTT

clone size: NA
J gene: TRBJ1-2
CDR3 length: 15
V gene: TRBV5-1
D gene: TRBD1
CDR3 protein: CASSLEGQGASGYTF
CDR3 DNA: TGCGCCAGCAGCTTGGAGGGACAGGGGGCTTCTGGCTACACCTTC

clone size: NA
J gene: TRBJ1-5
CDR3 length: 14
V gene: TRBV18
D gene: TRBD1
CDR3 protein: CASFRDRPVGPQHF
CDR3 DNA: TGTGCCAGCTTCCGGGACAGGCCCGTGGGGCCCCAGCATTTT

clone size: NA
J gene: TRBJ1-1
CDR3 length: 16
V gene: TRBV5-5
D gene: TRBD1
CDR3 protein: CASSLMGTGVNIEAFF
CDR3 DNA: TGTGCCAGCAGCTTGATGGGGACAGGGGTGAACATTGAAGCTTTCTTT

clone size: NA
J gene: TRBJ1-2
CDR3 length: 14
V gene: TRBV28
D gene: TRBD1
CDR3 protein: CASSFGRTGDGYTF
CDR3 DNA: TGTGCCAGCAGTTTCGGGAGGACAGGGGATGGCTACACCTTC

clone size: NA
J gene: TRBJ1-4
CDR3 length: 16
V gene: TRBV2
D gene: TRBD1
CDR3 protein: CASTRDRPATNEKLFF
CDR3 DNA: TGTGCCAGCACCAGGGACAGGCCTGCAACTAATGAAAAACTGTTTTTT

clone size: NA
J gene: TRBJ1-3
CDR3 length: 16
V gene: TRBV28
D gene: NA
CDR3 protein: CASSLWRADSGNTIYF
CDR3 DNA: TGTGCCAGCAGTTTATGGAGAGCAGACTCGGGAAACACCATATATTTT

clone size: NA
J gene: TRBJ1-6
CDR3 length: 15
V gene: TRBV9
D gene: TRBD1
CDR3 protein: CASSVGQGDNSPLHF
CDR3 DNA: TGTGCCAGCAGCGTAGGACAGGGCGATAATTCACCCCTCCACTTT

clone size: NA
J gene: TRBJ2-7
CDR3 length: 14
V gene: TRBV25-1
D gene: TRBD1
CDR3 protein: CASSDSRQGYEQYF
CDR3 DNA: TGTGCCAGCAGTGACTCGCGACAGGGCTACGAGCAGTACTTC

clone size: NA
J gene: TRBJ2-7
CDR3 length: 13
V gene: TRBV28
D gene: NA
CDR3 protein: CASSSRLGDEQYF
CDR3 DNA: TGTGCCAGCAGTTCCCGTTTGGGCGACGAGCAGTACTTC

clone size: NA
J gene: TRBJ2-1
CDR3 length: 15
V gene: TRBV6-2/TRBV6-3
D gene: TRBD2
CDR3 protein: CASSYSGREVNEQFF
CDR3 DNA: TGTGCCAGCAGTTACTCGGGGCGGGAGGTAAATGAGCAGTTCTTC

clone size: NA
J gene: TRBJ1-1
CDR3 length: 13
V gene: TRBV7-2
D gene: NA
CDR3 protein: CASSLSRDTEAFF
CDR3 DNA: TGTGCCAGCAGCCTTAGCAGGGACACTGAAGCTTTCTTT

clone size: NA
J gene: TRBJ1-1
CDR3 length: 14
V gene: TRBV2
D gene: NA
CDR3 protein: CASSGGPGGTEAFF
CDR3 DNA: TGTGCCAGCAGTGGGGGCCCGGGGGGCACTGAAGCTTTCTTT

clone size: NA
J gene: TRBJ2-1
CDR3 length: 13
V gene: TRBV28
D gene: TRBD1
CDR3 protein: CASSLQTGDEQFF
CDR3 DNA: TGTGCCAGCAGTTTGCAAACAGGGGATGAGCAGTTCTTC

clone size: NA
J gene: TRBJ2-1
CDR3 length: 12
V gene: TRBV7-9
D gene: NA
CDR3 protein: CASRGLGNEQFF
CDR3 DNA: TGTGCCAGCAGGGGTCTAGGCAATGAGCAGTTCTTC

clone size: NA
J gene: TRBJ1-5
CDR3 length: 15
V gene: TRBV6-5
D gene: TRBD1
CDR3 protein: CASRGTGTDYQPQHF
CDR3 DNA: TGTGCCAGCAGGGGGACTGGGACAGACTATCAGCCCCAGCATTTT

clone size: NA
J gene: TRBJ1-1
CDR3 length: 13
V gene: TRBV2
D gene: NA
CDR3 protein: CASSAGMNTEAFF
CDR3 DNA: TGTGCCAGCAGTGCAGGGATGAACACTGAAGCTTTCTTT

clone size: few
J gene: TRBJ2-7
CDR3 length: 18
V gene: TRBV28
D gene: TRBD2
CDR3 protein: CASSWGLAGSSSSYEQYF
CDR3 DNA: TGTGCCAGCAGTTGGGGACTAGCGGGGTCTTCTAGCTCCTACGAGCAGTACTTC

clone size: NA
J gene: TRBJ1-1
CDR3 length: 15
V gene: TRBV18
D gene: NA
CDR3 protein: CASSPRIEGNTEAFF
CDR3 DNA: TGTGCCAGCTCACCTCGAATTGAGGGGAACACTGAAGCTTTCTTT

clone size: NA
J gene: TRBJ1-4
CDR3 length: 16
V gene: TRBV28
D gene: NA
CDR3 protein: CASSLRGAGTNEKLFF
CDR3 DNA: TGTGCCAGCTCCCTCCGGGGGGCCGGAACTAATGAAAAACTGTTTTTT

clone size: NA
J gene: TRBJ2-5
CDR3 length: 15
V gene: TRBV5-6
D gene: TRBD1
CDR3 protein: CASSRGQGDSGTQYF
CDR3 DNA: TGTGCCAGCAGCAGGGGACAGGGAGATTCGGGGACCCAGTACTTC

clone size: NA
J gene: TRBJ2-7
CDR3 length: 12
V gene: TRBV3-1/TRBV3-2
D gene: NA
CDR3 protein: CASSPSGYEQYF
CDR3 DNA: TGTGCCAGCAGCCCCAGCGGCTACGAGCAGTACTTC

clone size: NA
J gene: TRBJ2-1
CDR3 length: 11
V gene: TRBV5-6
D gene: NA
CDR3 protein: CASSVYNEQFF
CDR3 DNA: TGTGCCAGCAGCGTATACAATGAGCAGTTCTTC

clone size: NA
J gene: TRBJ1-1
CDR3 length: 15
V gene: TRBV4-2
D gene: NA
CDR3 protein: CASSPNREVNTEAFF
CDR3 DNA: TGTGCCAGCAGCCCTAACAGGGAAGTGAACACTGAAGCTTTCTTT

clone size: NA
J gene: TRBJ1-2
CDR3 length: 10
V gene: TRBV10-3
D gene: NA
CDR3 protein: CAAGRDGYTF
CDR3 DNA: TGTGCCGCAGGTCGTGATGGCTACACCTTC

clone size: NA
J gene: TRBJ1-2
CDR3 length: 16
V gene: TRBV4-3
D gene: TRBD1
CDR3 protein: CASSRRRGQGGSGYTF
CDR3 DNA: TGCGCCAGCAGCCGCCGCCGGGGACAGGGGGGAAGTGGCTACACCTTC

clone size: NA
J gene: TRBJ2-5
CDR3 length: 15
V gene: TRBV29-1
D gene: TRBD1
CDR3 protein: CSACENRGHQETQYF
CDR3 DNA: TGCAGCGCATGCGAGAACAGGGGTCACCAAGAGACCCAGTACTTC

clone size: few
J gene: TRBJ1-1
CDR3 length: 12
V gene: TRBV5-1
D gene: TRBD1
CDR3 protein: CASSRTQGEAFF
CDR3 DNA: TGCGCCAGCAGCAGGACGCAGGGGGAGGCTTTCTTT

clone size: NA
J gene: TRBJ1-1
CDR3 length: 14
V gene: TRBV15
D gene: TRBD1
CDR3 protein: CATSRPTGGIEAFF
CDR3 DNA: TGTGCCACCAGCAGACCGACAGGGGGCATTGAAGCTTTCTTT

clone size: NA
J gene: TRBJ2-1
CDR3 length: 12
V gene: TRBV6-5
D gene: TRBD2
CDR3 protein: CASHPGGNEQFF
CDR3 DNA: TGTGCCAGCCACCCCGGGGGGAATGAGCAGTTCTTC

clone size: NA
J gene: TRBJ2-5
CDR3 length: 14
V gene: TRBV9
D gene: TRBD1
CDR3 protein: CASSVGTGIETQYF
CDR3 DNA: TGTGCCAGCAGCGTAGGGACAGGGATCGAGACCCAGTACTTC

clone size: NA
J gene: TRBJ2-1
CDR3 length: 15
V gene: TRBV6-5
D gene: NA
CDR3 protein: CASSKSGASYNEQFF
CDR3 DNA: TGTGCCAGCAGTAAGAGCGGTGCCTCCTACAATGAGCAGTTCTTC

clone size: NA
J gene: TRBJ1-5
CDR3 length: 15
V gene: TRBV7-8
D gene: TRBD1
CDR3 protein: CASSPPGQVRQPQHF
CDR3 DNA: TGTGCCAGCAGTCCACCGGGACAGGTCCGTCAGCCCCAGCATTTT

clone size: NA
J gene: TRBJ2-3
CDR3 length: 16
V gene: TRBV7-3
D gene: NA
CDR3 protein: CASSRIGGASTDTQYF
CDR3 DNA: TGTGCCAGCAGCCGCATTGGGGGGGCTAGCACAGATACGCAGTATTTT

clone size: few
J gene: TRBJ1-4
CDR3 length: 17
V gene: TRBV9
D gene: NA
CDR3 protein: CASSVSHGMGAGEKLFF
CDR3 DNA: TGTGCCAGCAGCGTCTCCCATGGTATGGGGGCGGGTGAAAAACTGTTTTTT

clone size: NA
J gene: TRBJ2-1
CDR3 length: 17
V gene: TRBV24-1
D gene: NA
CDR3 protein: CATSDRVGGPYQNEQFF
CDR3 DNA: TGTGCCACCAGTGACCGGGTCGGGGGACCCTACCAGAATGAGCAGTTCTTC

clone size: NA
J gene: TRBJ2-1
CDR3 length: 16
V gene: TRBV11-3
D gene: TRBD2
CDR3 protein: CASSSGRGRRKDEQFF
CDR3 DNA: TGTGCCAGCAGCTCGGGGCGCGGGAGAAGAAAGGATGAGCAGTTCTTC

clone size: once
J gene: TRBJ1-5
CDR3 length: 13
V gene: TRBV10-3
D gene: NA
CDR3 protein: CAISDVTNQPQHF
CDR3 DNA: TGTGCCATCAGTGATGTAACTAATCAGCCCCAGCATTTT

clone size: few
J gene: TRBJ2-1
CDR3 length: 19
V gene: TRBV11-2
D gene: TRBD2
CDR3 protein: CASSLERAPGLAFYDEQFF
CDR3 DNA: TGTGCCAGCAGCTTAGAACGGGCCCCGGGACTAGCATTTTACGATGAGCAGTTCTTC